This T cell receptor beta chain was captured in a study of T-cell memory formation after mild COVID-19 (dated by TCRdb to about 2021). Concerning the study at large: TCR sequence clusters from the two donors were largely donor specific. Two young, previously healthy adult volunteers made up the cohort, one male and one female. Longitudinal TCRalpha and TCRbeta repertoire sequencing tracked T-cell clones expanding and contracting after mild COVID-19 in a couple of donors.

General conclusions and limits of the study: The study included only a couple of mild cases, and larger cohorts that include severe cases with pre-infection samples were judged to be necessary. Contracting CD4+ clones appeared mostly in the CM and EM memory subsets, whereas CD8+ clones were enriched in EMRA. Some responding clones were detected in pre-infection memory, which suggested that pre-existing cross-reactive memory T cells had joined the SARS-CoV-2 response. The second-wave clones that peaked on day 37 were not confirmed to be SARS-CoV-2 specific. Balanced CD4/CD8 phenotypes were observed for clones contracting from day 15 to 85, whereas a bias towards CD4+ was observed for a second wave of clones expanding from day 15 to 37.

In regard to this clonotype: What this receptor recognizes is not known. Base qualities were left out, and no much larger clone turns up one base away.

PBMCs were isolated by Ficoll-Paque density gradient centrifugation. The germline V gene gives CDR1 as SGDLS and CDR2 as YYNGEE. Trimming takes 0 bases off V and 5 bases off J; junction bases not matched to a gene: 5. From its cysteine to its phenylalanine, the CDR3 spans 15 amino acids. The read is trimmed to its CDR3 DNA, 45 bases read in frame from base 1. The sequencer listed for this sample is Illumina NovaSeq 6000. TCRalpha and TCRbeta cDNA libraries were constructed by 5'RACE with constant-segment primers, with sample barcodes and unique molecular identifiers being introduced. Trizol reagent was used to extract RNA from every sample. Library amplification was performed in two PCR steps, and a second sample barcode and Illumina TruSeq adapters were introduced in the second step. Libraries were sequenced on an Illumina NovaSeq with 2 x 150 bp paired-end reads. The original pipeline was this. Demultiplexing of reads and collapsing into UMI-guided consensus sequences were performed with migec v1.2.7. Using mixcr v2.1.11, the UMI consensuses were aligned to TRA and TRB V and J templates and assembled into clonotypes. Expanded or contracted clonotypes were those called significant by both edgeR and NoisET, with noise models trained on biological replicates. For edgeR calls, the cutoffs were a false discovery rate-adjusted p below 0.01 and a log2 fold-change threshold of 1. As an exploratory analysis of dynamics, max-normalized trajectories of the 1000 most abundant clonotypes were examined with PCA combined with hierarchical clustering. Each responding clone was given a CD4 or CD8 phenotype based on the CD4+ and CD8+ repertoires, which had been sequenced separately. The public reads were run again by TCRdb, first through fastp at Q25 and then through MiXCR, and only productive beta chains were kept. All rows with the same CDR3 protein become a single entry with the most common DNA and genes. TCRdb, not the authors, supplied the V and J calls. For this sample the table gives around 340,000 distinct CDR3 sequences, of which approximately 15% were detected only once. Approximately 20% of the sample is taken by the ten largest.

Sequenced input: PBMCs or a T cell subset sorted from them (not recorded which). The rearranged segments are TRBV9 and TRBJ2-1; 7 middle bases align to TRBD2. The receptor was isolated from a man aged 18 to 29 who had mild COVID-19 (a few samples of this study predate the infection). The sample titles of this study are shuffled in the database, so cell type and time point are left out; the donor was told from shared clones. The sequence in DNA is TGTGCCAGCAGCGTAGTGGGCCTAGCGGACAATGAGCAGTTCTTC. Its protein reads: CASSVVGLADNEQFF. The full variable domain, with segments outside the CDR3 supplied by the reference TRBV9 and TRBJ2-1 proteins, appears as DSGVTQTPKHLITATGQRVTLRCSPRSGDLSVYWYQQSLDQGLQFLIQYYNGEERAKGNILERFSAQQFPDLHSELNLSSLELGDSALYFCASSVVGLADNEQFFGPGTRLTVL.